This T cell receptor beta chain was retrieved from a study of Graves' ophthalmopathy and Graves' hyperthyroidism (dated by TCRdb to 2016 to 2018). A note on the overall study: Peripheral blood was collected at initial diagnosis, before any treatment. In total, over 130 blood samples were TCR-sequenced: fewer than 50 ophthalmopathy, approximately 75 hyperthyroidism and roughly 17 hyperthyroidism-to-ophthalmopathy patients. Following sample collection, hyperthyroidism patients were given methimazole at a starting dose of 30 mg daily, and ophthalmopathy patients were given high-dose intravenous methylprednisolone. To explore V-J signatures distinguishing ophthalmopathy from hyperthyroidism, a discovery set of under 110 patients (about 44 ophthalmopathy, around 55 stable hyperthyroidism) was enrolled. An independent validation cohort comprised 18 hyperthyroidism patients and 17 patients who later progressed from hyperthyroidism to ophthalmopathy. TCR beta repertoire signatures were used to distinguish Graves' ophthalmopathy from Graves' hyperthyroidism and to predict progression to ophthalmopathy. In a handful of hyperthyroidism patients, the T-cell repertoires found in thyroid tissue were compared with those found in blood. On the study overall, not on this receptor specifically: Sample size was not predetermined statistically, and investigators were not blinded to group allocation. In validation, the model predicted ophthalmopathy progression with more than 70% sensitivity and about 77% specificity; approximately 12 predicted patients were CT-confirmed with GO in a median of approximately 6.5 months. Ophthalmopathy was separated from stable hyperthyroidism by the 13-signature model with just under 90% sensitivity and just under 84% specificity in cross-validation and with 80%/75% in the test set. Most expanded thyroid clonotypes with a frequency above 0.001 also appeared in blood, which suggests that blood repertoires may reflect the immune response in the thyroid.

This clonotype appeared a few times. Its antigen is unknown. No base-level quality is on record; no much larger clone is a single base apart. Patients with ophthalmopathy had moderately to severely active disease, with a Clinical Activity Score of 3 or more, a NOSPECS grade of 4 or more, and a disease duration of less than 3 months. Patients with other autoimmune diseases, uncontrolled infections, pregnancy or lactation were excluded. Clinical symptoms, serum thyroxine, TRAb, thyroid ultrasound and orbital computed tomography formed the basis of the diagnosis. Ficoll-Paque density gradient centrifugation was used to isolate PBMCs from approximately 11 ml of fresh peripheral blood. Total RNA was extracted with Trizol reagent and quality-checked on an Agilent 2100 Bioanalyzer. Taken from cysteine to phenylalanine, the CDR3 has 14 residues. This entry keeps only the CDR3 DNA: 42 bases, framed from base 1. Deletion took 6 bases off V and 5 bases off J, with a span of 16 bases between the germline ends. The germline V gene encodes CDR1 SEHNR and CDR2 FQNEAQ (reference sequence).

For repertoire sequencing, TCR beta CDR3 regions were amplified from RNA transcripts. A first-round RT-PCR used HTBI primers with the Qiagen OneStep RT-PCR kit, followed by a second-round multiplex PCR, size selection and purification. Libraries were sequenced on an Illumina HiSeq2000 using paired-end 100 bp reads. In the source study's methods: SOAPnuke was used for read processing, and reads with adapters, uncalled bases, a mean Phred below 15, or no exact constant-primer or identifier match were discarded. COPE v1.2.5 was used to merge high-quality paired reads. Clonotypes were defined as unique nucleotide sequences and were aligned to IMGT TRB V, D and J references using MiTCR v1.1. The analysis was limited to V-J combinations with a frequency above 0.0001, which together covered 99.2% of the repertoires. For each V-J combination, a TCR clonal expansion and chaos score was defined as F50 clonal expansion divided by the chaos observed in the TCRdist matrix. Welch's t-statistics and random forest were used to reduce the features to about a dozen V-J combinations, which were then used as input to a naive Bayes classifier. Thyroid-blood repertoire similarity was quantified with the Morisita-Horn index. The raw public reads went through TCRdb reprocessing: fastp at Q25, MiXCR clone calling, in-frame beta chains kept. Duplicate CDR3 protein sequences are folded into a single record with the most common DNA and genes. TCRdb, not the original authors, processed these V and J calls. Within this sample are about 740,000 distinct CDR3 sequences, with around 40% of them counted one time only. Of the sample, 40% to 45% falls within the top ten clones.

This chain is built from TRBV7-9 and TRBJ2-5; D gene: possibly TRBD1, on 6 matching bases. The receptor's source is an adult man with Graves' ophthalmopathy. The sequenced material came from peripheral blood. For the CDR3, the sequence is CASRTGRLSETQYF. In nucleotides, the sequence is TGTGCCAGCAGAACAGGGCGGTTGTCGGAGACCCAGTACTTC.